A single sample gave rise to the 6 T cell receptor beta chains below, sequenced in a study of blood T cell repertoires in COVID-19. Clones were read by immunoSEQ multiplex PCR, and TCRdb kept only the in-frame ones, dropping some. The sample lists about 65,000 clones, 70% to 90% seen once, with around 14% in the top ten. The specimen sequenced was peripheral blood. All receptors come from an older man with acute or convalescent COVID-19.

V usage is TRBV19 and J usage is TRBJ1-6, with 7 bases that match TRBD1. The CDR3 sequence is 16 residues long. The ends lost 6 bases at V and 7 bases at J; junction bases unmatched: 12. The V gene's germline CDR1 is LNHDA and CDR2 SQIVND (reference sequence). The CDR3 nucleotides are TGTGCCAGTAGCCCAAAGGGGGGACAGCAAAATTCACCCCTCCACTTT. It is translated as CASSPKGGQQNSPLHF.

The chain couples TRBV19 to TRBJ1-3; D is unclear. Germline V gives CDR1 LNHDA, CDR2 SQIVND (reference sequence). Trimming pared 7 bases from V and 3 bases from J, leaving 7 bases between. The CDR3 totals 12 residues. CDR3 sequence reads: CASISGGNTIYF. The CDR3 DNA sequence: TGTGCCAGTATTAGTGGTGGAAACACCATATATTTT.

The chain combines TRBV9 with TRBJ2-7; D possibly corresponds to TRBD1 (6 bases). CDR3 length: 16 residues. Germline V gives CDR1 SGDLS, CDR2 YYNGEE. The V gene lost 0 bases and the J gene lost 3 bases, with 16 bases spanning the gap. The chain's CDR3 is CASSVGITGMNYEQYF. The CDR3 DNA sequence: TGTGCCAGCAGCGTAGGGATCACAGGGATGAACTACGAGCAGTACTTC.

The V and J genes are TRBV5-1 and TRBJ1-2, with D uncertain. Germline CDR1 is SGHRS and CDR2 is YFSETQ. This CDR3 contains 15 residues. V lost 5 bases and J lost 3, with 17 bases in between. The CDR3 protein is CASRSSGISDYGYTF. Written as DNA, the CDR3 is TGCGCCAGCAGGTCCTCGGGGATATCGGACTATGGCTACACCTTC.

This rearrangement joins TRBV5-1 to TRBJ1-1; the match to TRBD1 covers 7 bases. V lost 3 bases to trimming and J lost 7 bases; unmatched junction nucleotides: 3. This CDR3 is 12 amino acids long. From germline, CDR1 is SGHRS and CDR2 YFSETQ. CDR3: CASSYGDSEAFF. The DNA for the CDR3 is TGCGCCAGCAGCTATGGGGACAGTGAAGCTTTCTTT.

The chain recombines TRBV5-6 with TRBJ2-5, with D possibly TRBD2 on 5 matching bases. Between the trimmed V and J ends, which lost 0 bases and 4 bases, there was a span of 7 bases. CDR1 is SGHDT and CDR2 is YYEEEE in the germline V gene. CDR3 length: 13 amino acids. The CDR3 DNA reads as TGTGCCAGCAGCTTGGGCGAGGGAGAGACCCAGTACTTC. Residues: CASSLGEGETQYF.